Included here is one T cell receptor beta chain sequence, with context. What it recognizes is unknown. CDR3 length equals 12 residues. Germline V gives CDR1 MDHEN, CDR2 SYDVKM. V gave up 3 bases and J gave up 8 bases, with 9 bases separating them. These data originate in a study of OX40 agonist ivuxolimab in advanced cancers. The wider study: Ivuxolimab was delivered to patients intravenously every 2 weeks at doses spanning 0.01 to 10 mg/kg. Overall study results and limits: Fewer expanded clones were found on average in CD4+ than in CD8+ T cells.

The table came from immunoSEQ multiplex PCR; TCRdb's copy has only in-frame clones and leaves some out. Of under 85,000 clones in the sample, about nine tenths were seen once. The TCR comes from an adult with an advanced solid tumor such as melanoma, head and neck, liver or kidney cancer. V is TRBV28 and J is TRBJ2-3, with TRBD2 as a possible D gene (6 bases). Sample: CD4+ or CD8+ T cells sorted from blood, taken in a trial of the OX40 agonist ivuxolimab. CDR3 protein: CASSLLRGTQYF. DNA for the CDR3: TGTGCCAGCAGTTTGTTGCGGGGTACGCAGTATTTT.